This entry lists 29 T cell receptor beta chains sequenced from one sample in a study of shared clonotypes between healthy human individuals. Positive CCR7 selection of CD45RO-negative cells yielded the naive CD8 cells, and terminally differentiated effector memory CD45RA+ cells were excluded. The repertoire was sequenced with immunoSEQ multiplex PCR; TCRdb's copy has only in-frame clones and lacks some. The table includes more than 600,000 clones, roughly 94% detected once. Sequenced input: naive CD8+ T cells sorted from blood. These TCRs come from a man younger than 40 in good health.

This chain uses TRBV5-1 with TRBJ1-5; no firm D call. CDR3 length: 15 residues. Deletions cut 1 base from V and 2 bases from J, with 10 bases between. Germline values: CDR1 SGHRS, CDR2 YFSETQ. CDR3 sequence (DNA): TGCGCCAGCAGCTTGTCGGGAGATGGCAATCAGCCCCAGCATTTT. Translating gives CASSLSGDGNQPQHF.

V gene TRBV30 combines with J gene TRBJ2-7; 10 bases line up with TRBD1. Trimming cost V 3 bases and J 3 bases; bases outside gene matches: 5. Germline CDR1 reads GTSNPN; CDR2 reads SVGIG (reference sequence). CDR3 length: 14 residues. The CDR3 DNA reads TGTGCCTGGAGAGCCGGGACAGGGGACTACGAGCAGTACTTC. It codes for CAWRAGTGDYEQYF.

J is TRBJ2-3 and V is TRBV9; TRBD2 aligns across 12 bases. The V and J ends lost 4 bases and 4 bases, in that order; junction bases with no gene match: 4. There are 15 residues in the CDR3. Germline CDR1 reads SGDLS; CDR2 reads YYNGEE. The chain's CDR3 is CASSTTSGRPDTQYF. In DNA, the CDR3 is TGTGCCAGCAGCACGACTAGCGGGAGACCAGATACGCAGTATTTT.

V is TRBV27 and J is TRBJ1-1; D perhaps matches TRBD1 (6 bases). Trimming cost V 0 bases and J 4 bases, with 15 bases left between them. Germline-derived CDR1 and CDR2 are MNHEY and SMNVEV (reference sequence). This CDR3 contains 16 residues. The CDR3 DNA sequence: TGTGCCAGCAGTTTATCGGCGGGGGCTTTAGGCACTGAAGCTTTCTTT. It translates to CASSLSAGALGTEAFF.

This clone showed up just once. This chain joins TRBV2 and TRBJ2-3; D gene unclear. The germline V and J ends were trimmed by 4 bases and 3 bases, with 14 bases remaining between them. The CDR3 spans 15 residues. Per the germline V gene, CDR1 is SNHLY and CDR2 is FYNNEI. CDR3 amino acids: CASSADTLGTDTQYF. Written as DNA, the CDR3 is TGTGCCAGCAGTGCAGACACCCTGGGGACAGATACGCAGTATTTT.

This clone showed up just once. The rearrangement uses TRBV28 and TRBJ1-1, with 8 bases identical to TRBD1. Germline-derived CDR1 and CDR2 are MDHEN and SYDVKM. This CDR3 spans 15 amino acids. With V trimmed by 1 base and J by 7 bases, 8 bases remained unmatched. CDR3 amino acids: CASSLYAGGEGEAFF. For the CDR3, the DNA is TGTGCCAGCAGTTTATACGCAGGGGGCGAGGGTGAAGCTTTCTTT.

This clone was seen just once. The V gene is TRBV6-1, the J gene TRBJ2-2, with D unclear. Trimming removed 10 bases at V and 2 bases at J, with 2 bases between. From germline, CDR1 is MNHNS and CDR2 SASEGT. This CDR3 is built from 10 residues. The CDR3 sequence is CATNTGELFF. The CDR3 nucleotides read TGTGCCACCAACACCGGGGAGCTGTTTTTT.

CDR3 coding DNA: TGTGCCAGCAGTCACTACGACGGTGAGCAGTTCTTC. Its protein is CASSHYDGEQFF. The rearrangement uses TRBV28 and TRBJ2-1; D gene unclear. This CDR3 has 12 residues. Germline V gene data show CDR1 as MDHEN and CDR2 as SYDVKM. V dropped 5 bases and J dropped 9 bases, with 11 bases sitting between them. Based on the CDR3 plus reference TRBV28 and TRBJ2-1, the full variable domain is DVKVTQSSRYLVKRTGEKVFLECVQDMDHENMFWYRQDPGLGLRLIYFSYDVKMKEKGDIPEGYSVSREKKERFSLILESASTNQTSMYLCASSHYDGEQFFGPGTRLTVL.

The chain has TRBV4-1 and TRBJ2-7; D unclear. The CDR3 spans 12 residues. From germline, CDR1 is MGHRA and CDR2 YSYEKL. Trimming stripped 0 bases from V and 7 bases from J, with 7 bases between. CDR3 region: CASSQDGPEQYF. CDR3 DNA: TGCGCCAGCAGCCAAGACGGGCCGGAGCAGTACTTC.

Only one count was recorded for this clone. V and J are TRBV5-6 and TRBJ2-2; a possible D gene is TRBD2 (5 bases). The CDR3 spans 13 residues. Germline V gene sequence: CDR1 SGHDT, CDR2 YYEEEE. V shed 5 bases and J shed 5 bases, with 10 bases lying between them. CDR3 DNA: TGTGCCAGCAGGGAGGACCTAACCGGGGAGCTGTTTTTT. This sequence encodes CASREDLTGELFF.

This clone came up a few times. This chain uses TRBV28 with TRBJ1-2; D is ambiguous. The CDR3 spans 14 residues. Trimming cost V 4 bases and J 8 bases, with 17 bases left between them. CDR1 is MDHEN and CDR2 is SYDVKM in the germline V gene. The DNA for the CDR3 is TGTGCCAGCAGTTCATCAGTGCTATGGAGAGGCTACACCTTC. It is translated as CASSSSVLWRGYTF.

In its sample, this clone was seen once. The V and J genes are TRBV11-3 and TRBJ2-6, with TRBD1 identical over 7 bases. The CDR3 consists of 19 residues. V was clipped by 7 bases and J by 4 bases; unmatched bases: 19. Germline lookup yields CDR1 SGHNT and CDR2 YENEEA. The CDR3: CASTAQSGTVPAGANVLTF. The CDR3 DNA is TGTGCCAGCACCGCTCAATCCGGGACAGTCCCAGCCGGGGCCAACGTCCTGACTTTC.

This sequence joins TRBV10-1 and TRBJ2-7; D is ambiguous. In germline, CDR1 is WNHNN, CDR2 SYGVQD (reference sequence). This CDR3 has 11 residues. Trimming took 3 bases from V and 4 from J, leaving 4 bases between them. The CDR3 is CASSEGYEQYF. CDR3 DNA sequence: TGCGCCAGCAGTGAAGGGTACGAGCAGTACTTC.

With respect to this clone: Other DNA sequences in this specimen translate into the identical CDR3. The chain couples TRBV5-4 to TRBJ2-7; 9 bases are a match to TRBD1. Germline V gene data show CDR1 as SGHNT and CDR2 as YYREEE (reference sequence). The V gene end was trimmed by 3 bases and the J gene end by 1 base; junction bases not matched to a gene: 2. This CDR3 has 14 residues. The chain's CDR3 is CASSWGQGSYEQYF. The CDR3 DNA is TGTGCCAGCAGCTGGGGACAGGGATCCTACGAGCAGTACTTC.

Note on this clone: Other nucleotide sequences from this sample produce the same CDR3. The CDR3 nucleotides are TGTGCCAGCAGTTTCGGAACAGGGAGCTCCTACGAGCAGTACTTC. Amino acid sequence: CASSFGTGSSYEQYF. The V gene is TRBV27, the J gene TRBJ2-7, with a weak D call TRBD1 (6 bases). Trimming took 3 bases from V and 0 from J, leaving 12 bases between them. Germline assignment: CDR1 MNHEY and CDR2 SMNVEV (reference sequence). The CDR3 runs to 15 residues.

This rearrangement joins TRBV27 to TRBJ2-1; the D is unclear. The CDR3 contains 14 residues. V dropped 3 bases and J dropped 0 bases, with 6 bases sitting between them. Germline CDR1 reads MNHEY; CDR2 reads SMNVEV (reference sequence). The CDR3 protein is CASSFSHSYNEQFF. CDR3 bases: TGTGCCAGCAGTTTTTCTCACTCCTACAATGAGCAGTTCTTC.

The J gene is TRBJ2-7, the V gene TRBV5-4; 10 nucleotides line up with TRBD1. The CDR3 covers 15 residues. The J segment lost 0 bases and the V segment lost 1 base, leaving 1 base of the junction unmatched. The germline gives CDR1 SGHNT, CDR2 YYREEE (reference sequence). CDR3 nucleotides: TGTGCCAGCAGCTTGAGGACAGGGGGCTCCTACGAGCAGTACTTC. Protein sequence: CASSLRTGGSYEQYF.

The rearrangement links TRBV29-1 to TRBJ1-1, with D unclear. The CDR3 sequence is 11 residues long. V was trimmed by 7 bases and J by 0 bases, leaving 6 bases between them. CDR1 and CDR2 from the germline V gene are SQVTM and ANQGSEA. The CDR3 DNA sequence: TGCAGCGGACTTCTGAACACTGAAGCTTTCTTT. This sequence encodes CSGLLNTEAFF.

The chain employs TRBV27 and TRBJ2-3; 14 positions match TRBD2. The CDR3 sequence is 19 residues long. Germline loops: CDR1 MNHEY, CDR2 SMNVEV (reference sequence). Unmatched junction bases numbered 17, after V lost 6 bases and J lost 6 bases. The CDR3 DNA sequence: TGTGCCAGCAGCCTCAGGATCCCGGGACTAGCGGGAGCGTGGGATACGCAGTATTTT. This translates into CASSLRIPGLAGAWDTQYF.

The V and J genes are TRBV14 and TRBJ2-5; D may be TRBD1 or TRBD2 (5 bases each). V was shortened by 0 bases and J by 5 bases, with 10 bases between the two germline ends. From germline, CDR1 is SGHDN and CDR2 FVKESK. This CDR3 comprises 14 residues. The CDR3 DNA is TGTGCCAGCAGCCAAGAGAGGGGTCTTGAGACCCAGTACTTC. Translating it yields CASSQERGLETQYF.

This clone came up once. V is TRBV27 and J is TRBJ1-5, with 9 bases fitting TRBD1. From germline, CDR1 is MNHEY and CDR2 SMNVEV (reference sequence). J lost 6 bases, V lost 6 bases, and 9 bases had no gene match. The CDR3 runs 15 residues. The CDR3 DNA is TGTGCCAGCAGCCATACCGGGACAGGGATTCAGCCCCAGCATTTT. Protein product: CASSHTGTGIQPQHF.

The chain is built from TRBV6-6 and TRBJ2-1, with 7 bases lining up with TRBD2. Losses at the gene ends were 6 bases for V and 0 bases for J; bases not matched to a gene: 8. This CDR3 is built from 16 residues. CDR1 and CDR2 from the germline V gene are MNHNY and SVGAGI (reference sequence). The CDR3 loop is CASRAGRAGSYNEQFF. In nucleotides, the CDR3 is TGTGCCAGCAGAGCTGGGAGGGCGGGCTCCTACAATGAGCAGTTCTTC.

The chain couples TRBV29-1 to TRBJ2-2; D uncertain. CDR3 length equals 15 residues. CDR1 and CDR2 (germline): SQVTM, ANQGSEA. Trimming stripped 4 bases from V and 1 base from J, with 13 bases between. Here the CDR3 reads CSVVPMGMNTGELFF. CDR3 bases: TGCAGCGTTGTCCCCATGGGGATGAACACCGGGGAGCTGTTTTTT.

A single count supports this clone. The rearrangement uses TRBV5-5 and TRBJ1-3, with D possibly being TRBD1 (5 bases). The CDR3 loop spans 13 amino acids. Germline V gene sequence: CDR1 SGHKS, CDR2 YYEKEE (reference sequence). V was trimmed by 5 bases and J by 0 bases, leaving 6 bases between them. The DNA for the CDR3 is TGTGCCAGCAGAACAGGCTCTGGAAACACCATATATTTT. It is translated as CASRTGSGNTIYF.

The rearrangement links TRBV6-1 to TRBJ2-7; 11 nucleotides agree with TRBD2. This CDR3 region has 15 residues. Germline V lookup: CDR1 MNHNS, CDR2 SASEGT. J lost 2 bases, V lost 6 bases, and 6 bases had no gene match. The CDR3 loop reads CASRGGLAGTYEQYF. The DNA of the CDR3 is TGTGCCAGCAGGGGTGGACTAGCGGGCACCTACGAGCAGTACTTC.

J is TRBJ1-2 and V is TRBV7-9, with D perhaps matching TRBD1 (5 bases). Per the germline V gene, CDR1 is SEHNR and CDR2 is FQNEAQ (reference sequence). The CDR3 runs to 15 residues. V was shortened by 5 bases and J by 3 bases, with 16 bases between the two germline ends. The CDR3 nucleotides are TGTGCCAGCAGCACGCCCGGGACTGACTACTATGGCTACACCTTC. Its protein product is CASSTPGTDYYGYTF.

The chain links TRBV6-1 to TRBJ1-4; D possibly corresponds to TRBD1 (5 bases). Germline V gives CDR1 MNHNS, CDR2 SASEGT. This CDR3 contains 15 residues. Trimming took 1 base from V and 3 from J, leaving 9 bases between them. CDR3 sequence reads: CASSEGGTSNEKLFF. DNA for the CDR3: TGTGCCAGCAGTGAAGGGGGGACCTCTAATGAAAAACTGTTTTTT.

The V and J genes are TRBV28 and TRBJ1-4; D is perhaps TRBD1 (5 bases). The CDR3 totals 16 residues. The V gene lost 2 bases and the J gene lost 0 bases, with 10 bases spanning the gap. Germline loops: CDR1 MDHEN, CDR2 SYDVKM. CDR3 in DNA: TGTGCCAGCAGTTTACCCGGGACCACAACTAATGAAAAACTGTTTTTT. This encodes CASSLPGTTTNEKLFF.

V is TRBV7-9 and J is TRBJ2-5, with D uncertain. V lost 6 bases and J 5 bases, leaving 19 bases between the germline ends. CDR1 is SEHNR and CDR2 is FQNEAQ in the germline V gene (reference sequence). CDR3 size: 15 residues. This CDR3 reads CASSLLSSSAETQYF. The CDR3 DNA reads as TGTGCCAGCAGTCTGCTTTCTTCGAGCGCTGAGACCCAGTACTTC.